The clone carrying this TCR beta chain was seen many times. The antigen is unknown. These data originate in a study of T cell repertoires in cytomegalovirus infection. Across the study: Alongside well-studied HLA-B-restricted CMV epitopes, recently identified HLA-C-restricted CMV epitopes were also used. CMV infection together with matching HLA type was indicated by public TCR beta signatures. Study-wide results and limits: CMV carriers with the relevant HLA were identified by cumulative public TCR beta family frequency. In two of eight donors, the top clonotype was HLA-C-restricted CMV-specific.

TCRdb processed the reads anew with MiXCR; each CDR3 protein has one entry. The sample has about 900,000 distinct CDR3 sequences; roughly 31% are singletons. V was pared by 1 base and J by 7 bases, with 13 bases between. This CDR3 has 15 residues. CDR1 and CDR2 from the germline V gene are SGHVS and FQNEAQ. Source: cultured CD8+ T cells from PBMCs, taken from culture after CMV antigen stimulation. The chain has TRBV7-8 and TRBJ1-4, with D possibly matching TRBD1 (5 bases). This sequence was found in a human donor in good health (CMV status not recorded). Some clones in this sample may be carry-over from other donors' samples. The CDR3 region is CASSLGSGAGEKLFF. CDR3 in DNA: TGTGCCAGCAGCTTAGGCTCTGGGGCGGGTGAAAAACTGTTTTTT.